The source of this T cell receptor (beta chain) is a study of identical twins. Study-wide results and caveats: For zero-insertion analyses, partial confounding could come from invariant MAIT and iNKT cells. The conclusions drew on cross-sectional statistical analysis instead of tracking the same donors.

TCRdb re-called the 5' RACE reads with MiXCR, one entry per CDR3 protein. This sample yields 1.5 million or so distinct CDR3 sequences, of which roughly 35% are seen a single time; 0.25% to 0.3% belongs to the top ten. Healthy Caucasian donors formed the entire cohort. There are a few counts of this clonotype. The antigen is unknown. The origin of this receptor is a newborn girl in good health. The sequenced material came from cord blood.

CDR3 sequence (DNA): TGCGCCAGCAGCTGGGACAGGGGAAGCACTGAAGCTTTCTTT. Protein sequence: CASSWDRGSTEAFF. The chain carries TRBV5-1 and TRBJ1-1; 10 bases line up with TRBD1. The CDR3 loop spans 14 amino acids. From germline, CDR1 is SGHRS and CDR2 YFSETQ. Trimming took 3 bases from V and 4 from J; bases not matched to a gene: 3.